This is a list of T cell receptor beta chains from one sample in a study of human T cells and chemical hapten exposure. MiXCR, run by TCRdb on the RACE reads, gives a single entry per CDR3 protein. The sample shows over 300,000 distinct CDR3 sequences, less than 6.5% of them seen only once. The starting material was whole blood, obtained in connection with sensitization to the hapten diphenylcyclopropenone (DPC). These receptors were taken from a woman in her fifties or sixties with alopecia areata. Some clones in this sample may be carry-over from other donors' samples. The CDR3 runs from the conserved cysteine through the conserved F or W.

v_gene	j_gene	CDR3aa
TRBV6-2/TRBV6-3	TRBJ2-7	CASGTSGSAYEQYF
TRBV20-1	TRBJ2-1	CSARSASSYNEQFF
TRBV20-1	TRBJ2-7	CSATGNSYEQYF
TRBV7-9	TRBJ2-7	CASSPGTSGSGPTYEQYF
TRBV2	TRBJ1-2	CASSGGISYGYTF
TRBV28	TRBJ1-2	CASSWTGGAEGYTF
TRBV2	TRBJ2-6	CASRGGGANVLTF
TRBV28	TRBJ2-1	CASSPGDTDYNEQFF
TRBV7-6	TRBJ2-1	CASSLVVRGDEQFF
TRBV12-3/TRBV12-4	TRBJ2-1	CASSLALAGADEQFF
TRBV7-9	TRBJ1-1	CASSADGGAEAFF
TRBV7-2	TRBJ2-6	CASSIRPGASSGANVLTF
TRBV5-1	TRBJ2-3	CASSLGQGLTDTQYF
TRBV6-1	TRBJ2-1	CASSQSTWTGVYNEQFF
TRBV3-1	TRBJ1-4	CASSQVGEKLFF
TRBV11-2	TRBJ2-7	CASSLAQNYEQYF
TRBV7-9	TRBJ1-3	CASSLVNSGNTIYF
TRBV9	TRBJ2-3	CASSEGLVPPYTQYF
TRBV29-1	TRBJ2-7	CSVAGDEQYF
TRBV9	TRBJ2-7	CASSVEDTYEQYF
TRBV30	TRBJ2-3	CAWRSPGTDTQYF
TRBV10-1	TRBJ2-7	CATSRGAGSGEQYF
TRBV20-1	TRBJ1-5	CSASTWGTFYQPQHF
TRBV7-2	TRBJ2-5	CASSPENQETQYF
TRBV24-1	TRBJ2-3	CATSDSGQTGTDTQYF
TRBV4-3	TRBJ2-5	CASSLTGTGQQETQYF
TRBV3-1	TRBJ2-1	CASSQDTGGSYNEQFF
TRBV6-2/TRBV6-3	TRBJ2-1	CASSYSHGNEQFF
TRBV5-5	TRBJ2-5	CASSPRLAGGNQETQYF
TRBV2	TRBJ2-5	CASSFDRGKETQYF
TRBV6-6	TRBJ1-1	CASSYQMNTEAFF
TRBV7-9	TRBJ2-1	CASSPLAPYNEQFF
TRBV20-1	TRBJ1-1	CSARDPRTGWTEAFF
TRBV29-1	TRBJ1-4	CSVEDWQGGSEKLFF
TRBV6-5	TRBJ1-4	CASSYSQTPNEKLFF
TRBV28	TRBJ2-7	CASSSIYRGTTHEQYF
TRBV9	TRBJ2-2	CASSADGSGTGELFF
TRBV28	TRBJ1-1	CASSPPVTEAFF
TRBV5-8	TRBJ1-5	CASSPGQLSNQPQHF
TRBV13	TRBJ2-7	CASSSWGTGTYEQYF
TRBV21-1	TRBJ2-2	CASSPLEEPGELFF
TRBV21-1	TRBJ1-4	CATGTPNEKLFF
TRBV5-6	TRBJ1-1	CASSRGPNTEAFF
TRBV10-2	TRBJ2-3	CASSVGIDRGTDTQYF